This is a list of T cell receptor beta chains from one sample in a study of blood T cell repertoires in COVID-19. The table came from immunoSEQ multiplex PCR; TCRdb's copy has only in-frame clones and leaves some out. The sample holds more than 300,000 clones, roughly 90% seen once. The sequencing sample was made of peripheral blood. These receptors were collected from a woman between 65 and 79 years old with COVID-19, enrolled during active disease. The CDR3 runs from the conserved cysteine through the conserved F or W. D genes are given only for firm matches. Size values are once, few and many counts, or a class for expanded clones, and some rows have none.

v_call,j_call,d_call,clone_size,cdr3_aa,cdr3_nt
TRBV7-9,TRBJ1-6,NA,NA,CASSPGPGDWDNSPLHF,TGTGCCAGCAGCCCAGGACCCGGGGATTGGGATAATTCACCCCTCCACTTT
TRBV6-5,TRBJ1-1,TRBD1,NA,CASSYNRGTEAFF,TGTGCCAGCAGTTACAACAGGGGTACTGAAGCTTTCTTT
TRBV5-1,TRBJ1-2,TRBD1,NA,CASSLGQGSVDYGYTF,TGCGCCAGCAGCTTGGGACAGGGGTCGGTCGACTATGGCTACACCTTC
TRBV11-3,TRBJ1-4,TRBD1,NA,CASSPPGQLNEKLFF,TGTGCCAGCAGCCCACCGGGACAGTTAAATGAAAAACTGTTTTTT
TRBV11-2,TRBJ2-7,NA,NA,CASSLKYYSYEQYF,TGTGCCAGCAGCTTAAAGTACTATTCATACGAGCAGTACTTC
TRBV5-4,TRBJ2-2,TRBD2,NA,CASSQLAGDTGELFF,TGTGCCAGCAGCCAACTAGCGGGGGACACCGGGGAGCTGTTTTTT
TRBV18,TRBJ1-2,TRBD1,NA,CASSQGQGANYGYTF,TGTGCCAGCTCACAAGGACAGGGAGCTAACTATGGCTACACCTTC
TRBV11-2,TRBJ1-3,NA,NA,CASSSELSRNTIYF,TGTGCCAGCAGCTCAGAGTTGTCTAGAAACACCATATATTTT
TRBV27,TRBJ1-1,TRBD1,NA,CASSFWQGDVTEAFF,TGTGCCAGCAGTTTCTGGCAGGGGGACGTCACTGAAGCTTTCTTT
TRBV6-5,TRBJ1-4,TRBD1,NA,CASSPRQGGREKLFF,TGTGCCAGCAGTCCTCGCCAGGGGGGTAGGGAAAAACTGTTTTTT
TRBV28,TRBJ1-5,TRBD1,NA,CASSLWDRARSPQHF,TGTGCCAGCAGTTTATGGGACAGGGCCAGATCGCCCCAGCATTTT
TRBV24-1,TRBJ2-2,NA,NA,CATSGRTNTGELFF,TGTGCCACCAGTGGACGGACAAACACCGGGGAGCTGTTTTTT
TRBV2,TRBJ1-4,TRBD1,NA,CASSETRQGAREKLFF,TGTGCCAGCAGTGAAACGCGACAGGGGGCAAGGGAAAAACTGTTTTTT
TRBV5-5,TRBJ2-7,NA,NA,CASSLEGTPSYEQYF,TGTGCCAGCAGCTTGGAAGGGACACCGTCCTACGAGCAGTACTTC
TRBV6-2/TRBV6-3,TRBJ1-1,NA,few,CASSGPNTEAFF,TGTGCCAGCAGTGGGCCCAACACTGAAGCTTTCTTT
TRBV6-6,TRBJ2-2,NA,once,CASSYFEVRTGELFF,TGTGCCAGCAGTTACTTCGAGGTCCGAACCGGGGAGCTGTTTTTT
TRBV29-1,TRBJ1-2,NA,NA,CSVEDLEVYGYTF,TGCAGCGTTGAAGACCTCGAGGTCTATGGCTACACCTTC
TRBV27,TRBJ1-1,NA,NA,CASKSAGRTEAFF,TGTGCCAGCAAATCAGCGGGGAGGACTGAAGCTTTCTTT
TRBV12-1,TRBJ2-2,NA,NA,CASSFHLGQVKTGELFF,TGTGCCAGCAGCTTCCATCTGGGACAGGTGAAGACCGGGGAGCTGTTTTTT
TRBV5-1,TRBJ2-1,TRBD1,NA,CASSFDREGDNEQFF,TGCGCCAGCAGCTTTGACAGGGAAGGAGACAATGAGCAGTTCTTC
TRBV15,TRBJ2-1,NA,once,CATSREPWSAYNEQFF,TGTGCCACCAGCAGAGAGCCCTGGTCAGCCTACAATGAGCAGTTCTTC
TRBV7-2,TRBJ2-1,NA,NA,CASSSQYNEQFF,TGTGCCAGCAGCTCTCAGTACAATGAGCAGTTCTTC
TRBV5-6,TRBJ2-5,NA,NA,CASSLSSYF,TGTGCCAGCAGCTTGTCCTCGTACTTC
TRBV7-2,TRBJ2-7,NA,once,CASSSDRGGTYEQYF,TGTGCCAGCAGCTCAGACAGGGGAGGGACTTACGAGCAGTACTTC
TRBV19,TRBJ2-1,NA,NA,CASSIAWDIYNEQFF,TGTGCCAGTAGTATAGCTTGGGACATCTACAATGAGCAGTTCTTC
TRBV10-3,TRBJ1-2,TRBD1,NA,CAISDTTGGYGYTF,TGTGCCATCAGTGACACGACAGGGGGCTATGGCTACACCTTC
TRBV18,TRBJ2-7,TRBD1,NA,CASFPGQGAYEQYF,TGTGCCAGCTTTCCGGGACAGGGGGCTTACGAGCAGTACTTC
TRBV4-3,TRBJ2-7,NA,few,CASSQALTGRHEQYF,TGCGCCAGCAGCCAAGCGCTGACAGGCCGGCACGAGCAGTACTTC
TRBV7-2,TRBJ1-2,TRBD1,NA,CASSRQGDNYGYTF,TGTGCCAGCAGCCGCCAGGGGGACAACTATGGCTACACCTTC
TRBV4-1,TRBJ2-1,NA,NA,CASNRQGRDEQFF,TGCGCCAGCAACCGACAGGGGAGGGATGAGCAGTTCTTC
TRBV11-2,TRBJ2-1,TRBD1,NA,CASSSLLGQGSDEQFF,TGTGCCAGCAGCTCACTTTTAGGACAGGGCTCCGATGAGCAGTTCTTC
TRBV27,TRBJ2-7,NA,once,CASSLRSTDFSSYEQYF,TGTGCCAGCAGTTTAAGGTCGACAGACTTCAGCTCCTACGAGCAGTACTTC
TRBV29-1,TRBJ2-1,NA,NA,CSVRDNSYNEQFF,TGCAGCGTTAGGGACAACTCCTACAATGAGCAGTTCTTC
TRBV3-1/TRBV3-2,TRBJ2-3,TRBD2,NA,CASSHLGTSGGLSTDTQYF,TGTGCCAGCAGCCACCTCGGGACTAGCGGGGGCCTTAGCACAGATACGCAGTATTTT
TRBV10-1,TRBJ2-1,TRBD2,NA,CASIAGAFDDEQFF,TGCGCCAGCATAGCGGGGGCCTTTGACGATGAGCAGTTCTTC
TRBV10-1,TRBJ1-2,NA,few,CASSGPGNYGYTF,TGCGCCAGCAGTGGTCCGGGGAACTATGGCTACACCTTC
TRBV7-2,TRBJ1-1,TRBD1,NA,CASSWGQGGTEAFF,TGTGCCAGCAGCTGGGGACAGGGTGGGACTGAAGCTTTCTTT
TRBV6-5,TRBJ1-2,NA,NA,CASSPGGTFYGYTF,TGTGCCAGCAGTCCGGGGGGGACTTTCTATGGCTACACCTTC
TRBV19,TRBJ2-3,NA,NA,CASSPSLSTDTQYF,TGTGCCAGTAGCCCGTCCCTTAGCACAGATACGCAGTATTTT
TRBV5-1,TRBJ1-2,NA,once,CASSLGRGDPAYGYTF,TGCGCCAGCAGCTTGGGAAGAGGTGACCCTGCCTATGGCTACACCTTC
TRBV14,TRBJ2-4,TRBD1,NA,CASSQRGQAQKTIQYF,TGTGCCAGCAGCCAAAGAGGACAGGCCCAAAAAACCATTCAGTACTTC
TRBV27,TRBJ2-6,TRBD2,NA,CASSRLAGNSGANVLTF,TGTGCCAGCAGCCGACTAGCGGGGAACTCTGGGGCCAACGTCCTGACTTTC
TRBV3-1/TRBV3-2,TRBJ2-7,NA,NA,CASSQATYEQYF,TGTGCCAGCAGCCAAGCAACCTACGAGCAGTACTTC
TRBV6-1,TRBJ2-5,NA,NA,CASSEPVPGETQYF,TGTGCCAGCAGTGAACCGGTTCCTGGAGAGACCCAGTACTTC
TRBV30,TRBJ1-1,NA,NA,CAWSVGAEAFF,TGTGCCTGGAGTGTAGGGGCTGAAGCTTTCTTT